One sample yielded the 31 T cell receptor beta chains listed below, sequenced in a study of cytomegalovirus exposure and HLA in healthy donors. PCR amplification relied on 60 Vbeta primers (plus 13 Jbeta primers). Assay: immunoSEQ multiplex PCR; the TCRdb copy retains only in-frame clones and omits some. The sample has around 110,000 clones. The source material was PBMCs. The source is a man aged 35-49 years in good health and CMV-seropositive.

This sequence joins TRBV11-3 and TRBJ2-7, with TRBD2 matching over 7 bases. CDR1 and CDR2 from the germline V gene are SGHNT and YENEEA. The CDR3 is 14 residues long. V shed 9 bases, J shed 6 bases, and the junction held 14 bases outside the gene matches. The CDR3 here is CARFYREENCEQYF. The CDR3, as DNA: TGTGCCAGATTCTACCGGGAGGAAAACTGCGAGCAGTACTTC.

This chain joins TRBV6-1 and TRBJ2-7; 9 bases are shared with TRBD1. Trimming removed 11 bases from V and 3 bases from J; junction bases left unmatched: 8. The germline CDR1 and CDR2 sequences are MNHNS and SASEGT. The CDR3 covers 13 residues. The chain's CDR3 is CASRTGVGYEQYF. CDR3 sequence (DNA): TGTGCCTCTCGGACAGGGGTAGGCTACGAGCAGTACTTC.

The CDR3 here is CASSLLLGTGRGQPQHF. DNA of the CDR3: TGTGCCAGCAGCCTCCTTCTCGGGACAGGGCGCGGTCAGCCCCAGCATTTT. The chain carries TRBV5-8 and TRBJ1-5, with 9 bases that match TRBD1. The V and J ends lost 4 bases and 6 bases, in that order; junction bases with no gene match: 14. Germline assignment: CDR1 SGHTS and CDR2 YDEGEE. CDR3 size: 17 residues.

The chain employs TRBV4-3 and TRBJ1-1; tentatively, D is TRBD1 (5 bases). The CDR3 contains 14 residues. Germline assignment: CDR1 LGHNA and CDR2 YSLEER. V was trimmed by 0 bases and J by 10 bases, leaving 15 bases between them. The DNA for the CDR3 is TGCGCCAGCAGCCAAGAAGGGGCAGAATTGGGAGCTTTCTTT. It yields the protein CASSQEGAELGAFF.

The CDR3 coding sequence is TGTGCCAGCAGCTCCCAGGGTGGCAACACTGAAGCTTTCTTT. Translation gives CASSSQGGNTEAFF. The chain uses TRBV7-8 and TRBJ1-1, with TRBD1 as a possible D gene (5 bases). The CDR3 is 14 residues long. Looked up from germline, CDR1 is SGHVS and CDR2 is FQNEAQ. Between the trimmed V and J ends, which lost 4 bases and 2 bases, there was a span of 11 bases.

The chain has TRBV6-1 and TRBJ1-3; D is possibly TRBD1 (6 bases). This CDR3 comprises 15 residues. Trimming cost V 6 bases and J 6 bases, with 18 bases left between them. Germline CDR1 MNHNS, CDR2 SASEGT. This CDR3 is CASRHREGGSNTIYF. The CDR3 DNA is TGTGCCAGCAGACACAGGGAGGGAGGATCAAACACCATATATTTT.

The chain combines TRBV5-6 with TRBJ1-6; D is perhaps TRBD1 (6 bases). The length of the CDR3 is 16 residues. The germline gives CDR1 SGHDT, CDR2 YYEEEE. The V end lost 3 bases, the J end lost 6 bases, and 16 bases lay between the germline ends. CDR3 sequence (DNA): TGTGCCAGCAGCTCCCGAGGGGGGGTTGGTAATTCACCCCTCCACTTT. This codes for CASSSRGGVGNSPLHF.

This chain uses TRBV11-2 with TRBJ2-7, with TRBD1 matching 7 bases. This CDR3 is built from 14 residues. The germline V gene has CDR1 SGHAT and CDR2 FQNNGV. The V gene end was trimmed by 5 bases and the J gene end by 3 bases; junction bases not matched to a gene: 7. CDR3 nucleotides: TGTGCCAGCAGCAGAGCGGACAGGAACTACGAGCAGTACTTC. This translates into CASSRADRNYEQYF.

The V gene is TRBV25-1, the J gene TRBJ2-1; a weak D match, TRBD1 (6 bases). Per germline, CDR1 MGHDK and CDR2 SYGVNS. Trimming took 5 bases from V and 4 from J, leaving 15 bases between them. This CDR3 has 15 amino acids. In nucleotides, the CDR3 is TGTGCCAGCAGTACCCCGAGGACAGCATACAATGAGCAGTTCTTC. Translated: CASSTPRTAYNEQFF.

This chain joins TRBV7-9 and TRBJ1-1, with 10 bases aligning to TRBD1. The germline V gene encodes CDR1 SEHNR and CDR2 FQNEAQ (reference sequence). The length of the CDR3 is 14 residues. The ends lost 5 bases at V and 5 bases at J; junction bases unmatched: 5. In DNA, the CDR3 is TGTGCCAGCAGCCGAGGGGGACAGGGGACTGAAGCTTTCTTT. This translates into CASSRGGQGTEAFF.

V gene TRBV2 combines with J gene TRBJ2-1; tentatively, D is TRBD2 (6 bases). V lost 4 bases and J lost 0, with 13 bases in between. The CDR3 loop spans 16 amino acids. Germline V gives CDR1 SNHLY, CDR2 FYNNEI. CDR3 sequence reads: CASSGGTGSSYNEQFF. Here the CDR3 DNA reads TGTGCCAGCAGTGGCGGGACCGGGAGCTCCTACAATGAGCAGTTCTTC. The whole variable domain, remainder taken from reference TRBV2 and TRBJ2-1, is EPEVTQTPSHQVTQMGQEVILRCVPISNHLYFYWYRQILGQKVEFLVSFYNNEISEKSEIFDDQFSVERPDGSNFTLKIRSTKLEDSAMYFCASSGGTGSSYNEQFFGPGTRLTVL.

This rearrangement joins TRBV7-8 to TRBJ2-2; the match to TRBD1 covers 7 bases. Germline lookup yields CDR1 SGHVS and CDR2 FQNEAQ. This CDR3 contains 17 residues. V shed 0 bases and J 2 bases; nucleotides not matched to a gene: 6. The CDR3 here is CASSLALRDRNTGELFF. The CDR3 DNA reads TGTGCCAGCAGCTTAGCTCTCCGGGACAGAAACACCGGGGAGCTGTTTTTT.

The DNA of the CDR3 is TGCGCCAGCAGCCAAGACGGGGGAGGGAGCAATCAGCCCCAGCATTTT. It translates to CASSQDGGGSNQPQHF. This chain uses TRBV4-1 with TRBJ1-5; D perhaps matches TRBD1 (5 bases). This CDR3 has 16 residues. V lost 0 bases to trimming and J lost 1 base, with 10 bases between them. The germline V gene has CDR1 MGHRA and CDR2 YSYEKL.

The chain couples TRBV30 to TRBJ2-3; 9 positions agree with TRBD1. After removal of 2 bases from V and 5 bases from J, the junction contained 8 bases not matched to a gene. The germline gives CDR1 GTSNPN, CDR2 SVGIG (reference sequence). The CDR3 has 15 amino acids. In DNA, the CDR3 is TGTGCCTGGAGTAAGGGACAGGGTTCGGGAGATACGCAGTATTTT. Its translation: CAWSKGQGSGDTQYF. The full variable domain, with the rest looked up from reference TRBV30 and TRBJ2-3, is SQTIHQWPATLVQPVGSPLSLECTVEGTSNPNLYWYRQAAGRGLQLLFYSVGIGQISSEVPQNLSASRPQDRQFILSSKKLLLSDSGFYLCAWSKGQGSGDTQYFGPGTRLTVL.

The rearrangement links TRBV28 to TRBJ2-2, with no clear D. Trimming took off 5 bases at V and 6 bases at J, with 13 bases between the two ends. The germline V gene has CDR1 MDHEN and CDR2 SYDVKM. The CDR3 is 14 residues long. CDR3 in amino acids: CASSPPRIPGELFF. CDR3 nucleotide sequence: TGTGCCAGCAGTCCGCCCAGGATTCCCGGGGAGCTGTTTTTT. Looking up the rest from reference TRBV28 and TRBJ2-2 gives the full variable domain: DVKVTQSSRYLVKRTGEKVFLECVQDMDHENMFWYRQDPGLGLRLIYFSYDVKMKEKGDIPEGYSVSREKKERFSLILESASTNQTSMYLCASSPPRIPGELFFGEGSRLTVL.

The CDR3 protein is CASASLPMGGNEQFF. DNA of the CDR3: TGTGCCAGTGCCTCATTACCTATGGGGGGAAATGAGCAGTTCTTC. This chain connects TRBV19 to TRBJ2-1; tentative D call: TRBD2 (6 bases). Trimming removed 8 bases from V and 7 bases from J, with 21 bases in between. Per the germline V gene, CDR1 is LNHDA and CDR2 is SQIVND (reference sequence). The CDR3 has 15 residues.

The rearrangement uses TRBV7-2 and TRBJ2-1; D perhaps matches TRBD2 (5 bases). This CDR3 is built from 16 residues. Germline V gene lookup returns CDR1 SGHTA and CDR2 FQGNSA. V lost 1 base and J lost 3, with 13 bases in between. The CDR3 protein is CASSLEIGGGYNEQFF. The CDR3 nucleotides read TGTGCCAGCAGCTTAGAAATTGGCGGAGGCTACAATGAGCAGTTCTTC.

Comments on this clone: Within the sample, other DNA sequences also encode this same CDR3. The chain has TRBV7-9 and TRBJ1-5; D uncertain. Germline loops: CDR1 SEHNR, CDR2 FQNEAQ (reference sequence). V shed 3 bases and J shed 3 bases, with 9 bases lying between them. There are 14 residues in the CDR3. The chain's CDR3 is CASSLPGSNQPQHF. CDR3 coding DNA: TGTGCCAGCAGCTTGCCGGGTTCCAATCAGCCCCAGCATTTT.

This chain connects TRBV9 to TRBJ2-2; D is uncertain. Trimming cost V 3 bases and J 6 bases, with 15 bases left between them. Germline V CDR1 and CDR2: SGDLS, YYNGEE. CDR3 size: 15 residues. The CDR3 sequence is CASSEPLGVSGELFF. DNA for the CDR3: TGTGCCAGCAGCGAACCCCTCGGAGTTTCCGGGGAGCTGTTTTTT.

This sequence joins TRBV25-1 and TRBJ2-5; 9 bases match TRBD1. The last part of the DNA fits TRBJ2-7 better; the J call may be wrong. Germline CDR1 is MGHDK and CDR2 is SYGVNS. The CDR3 loop spans 16 amino acids. The CDR3 loop is CASSEGHRDRAYEQYF. The DNA for the CDR3 is TGTGCCAGCAGTGAAGGACACCGGGACAGGGCCTACGAGCAGTACTTC.

The chain uses TRBV19 and TRBJ1-5; 8 bases map to TRBD1. This CDR3 region has 15 residues. Germline V gives CDR1 LNHDA, CDR2 SQIVND (reference sequence). J gave up 2 bases and V 4 bases, and 4 bases lay outside the gene matches. CDR3 in amino acids: CASSTETGGNQPQHF. The CDR3 bases are TGTGCCAGTAGTACCGAGACAGGGGGCAATCAGCCCCAGCATTTT. The entire variable domain, with the rest obtained from reference TRBV19 and TRBJ1-5, is as follows: DGGITQSPKYLFRKEGQNVTLSCEQNLNHDAMYWYRQDPGQGLRLIYYSQIVNDFQKGDIAEGYSVSREKKESFPLTVTSAQKNPTAFYLCASSTETGGNQPQHFGDGTRLSIL.

The chain carries TRBV19 and TRBJ1-1, with D unclear. There are 14 residues in the CDR3. The V gene lost 6 bases and the J gene lost 0 bases, with 11 bases spanning the gap. Germline CDR1 and CDR2: LNHDA and SQIVND (reference sequence). The CDR3 nucleotides read TGTGCCAGTAGATTGGCCGGGGTGAACACTGAAGCTTTCTTT. Its translation is CASRLAGVNTEAFF.

The J gene is TRBJ2-5, the V gene TRBV7-3, with a weak D call TRBD2 (6 bases). V lost 2 bases and J lost 0, with 10 bases in between. The CDR3 is 15 amino acids. From germline, CDR1 is SGHTA and CDR2 FQGTGA. The CDR3 region has the DNA TGTGCCAGCAGCTTATCTCGGGAGAACCAAGAGACCCAGTACTTC. Its protein product is CASSLSRENQETQYF.

This chain links TRBV6-1 with TRBJ2-3; 7 bases fit TRBD1. Germline trimming cut 6 bases from V and 6 bases from J; bases unmatched to any gene: 9. CDR1 and CDR2 from the germline V gene are MNHNS and SASEGT. This CDR3 contains 14 residues. The CDR3 nucleotides are TGTGCCAGCAGAGGACTGACAGGGCCCGATACGCAGTATTTT. As protein: CASRGLTGPDTQYF.

The rearrangement links TRBV28 to TRBJ1-4, with D unclear. Germline V gene sequence: CDR1 MDHEN, CDR2 SYDVKM. CDR3 length: 14 residues. Trimming left V 5 bases short and J 0 bases short, with 7 bases between. The CDR3 region is CASSPPSTNEKLFF. The CDR3 region has the DNA TGTGCCAGCAGTCCCCCCTCAACTAATGAAAAACTGTTTTTT.

As regards this clone: At one end, the junction sequence differs from germline, possibly due to a read error. The V and J genes are TRBV28 and TRBJ1-1; a possible D gene is TRBD1 (6 bases). This CDR3 has 14 amino acids. Germline CDR1 MDHEN, CDR2 SYDVKM. CDR3 in amino acids: CASSLIGGNTEALF. The CDR3 coding sequence is TGTGCCAGCAGTTTAATAGGGGGTAACACTGAAGCTCTCTTT.

V usage is TRBV7-8 and J usage is TRBJ2-5; D gene uncertain. CDR1 is SGHVS, CDR2 FQNEAQ, per germline. V dropped 2 bases and J dropped 0 bases, with 13 bases sitting between them. The CDR3 is 16 amino acids. The DNA of the CDR3 is TGTGCCAGCAGCTTAAGTTACTCACAGTACCAAGAGACCCAGTACTTC. Encoded protein: CASSLSYSQYQETQYF.

This rearrangement joins TRBV5-1 to TRBJ2-1; TRBD2 matches at 7 bases. Germline CDR1 reads SGHRS; CDR2 reads YFSETQ. The CDR3 loop spans 17 amino acids. J was trimmed by 0 bases and V by 1 base; bases with no gene match: 7. CDR3 in amino acids: CASSLFSSGSSYNEQFF. The CDR3 coding sequence is TGCGCCAGCAGCTTGTTTAGTAGCGGGTCCTCCTACAATGAGCAGTTCTTC. Full variable domain (missing parts from reference TRBV5-1 and TRBJ2-1): KAGVTQTPRYLIKTRGQQVTLSCSPISGHRSVSWYQQTPGQGLQFLFEYFSETQRNKGNFPGRFSGRQFSNSRSEMNVSTLELGDSALYLCASSLFSSGSSYNEQFFGPGTRLTVL.

This chain connects TRBV7-9 to TRBJ2-7; tentative D call: TRBD1 (6 bases). V lost 2 bases and J 3 bases, leaving 11 bases between the germline ends. CDR1 and CDR2 (germline): SEHNR, FQNEAQ (reference sequence). The CDR3 length is 14 residues. CDR3 in amino acids: CASSLTGQNYEQYF. In nucleotides, the CDR3 is TGTGCCAGCAGCTTAACTGGACAGAACTACGAGCAGTACTTC.

V usage is TRBV2 and J usage is TRBJ2-6; D remains ambiguous. Trimming stripped 6 bases from V and 4 bases from J, with 7 bases between. The V gene's germline CDR1 is SNHLY and CDR2 FYNNEI. This CDR3 has 13 amino acids. CDR3 coding DNA: TGTGCCAGCAGCTCCTTCGGGGCCAACGTCCTGACTTTC. Residues: CASSSFGANVLTF.

The J gene is TRBJ2-7, the V gene TRBV5-4; D is unresolved. This CDR3 contains 14 residues. With 0 bases removed from V and 0 bases from J, the gap between germline ends came to 7 bases. CDR1 is SGHNT, CDR2 YYREEE, per germline (reference sequence). Written as DNA, the CDR3 is TGTGCCAGCAGCTTGGAACCAGGCTCCTACGAGCAGTACTTC. Amino acid sequence: CASSLEPGSYEQYF.